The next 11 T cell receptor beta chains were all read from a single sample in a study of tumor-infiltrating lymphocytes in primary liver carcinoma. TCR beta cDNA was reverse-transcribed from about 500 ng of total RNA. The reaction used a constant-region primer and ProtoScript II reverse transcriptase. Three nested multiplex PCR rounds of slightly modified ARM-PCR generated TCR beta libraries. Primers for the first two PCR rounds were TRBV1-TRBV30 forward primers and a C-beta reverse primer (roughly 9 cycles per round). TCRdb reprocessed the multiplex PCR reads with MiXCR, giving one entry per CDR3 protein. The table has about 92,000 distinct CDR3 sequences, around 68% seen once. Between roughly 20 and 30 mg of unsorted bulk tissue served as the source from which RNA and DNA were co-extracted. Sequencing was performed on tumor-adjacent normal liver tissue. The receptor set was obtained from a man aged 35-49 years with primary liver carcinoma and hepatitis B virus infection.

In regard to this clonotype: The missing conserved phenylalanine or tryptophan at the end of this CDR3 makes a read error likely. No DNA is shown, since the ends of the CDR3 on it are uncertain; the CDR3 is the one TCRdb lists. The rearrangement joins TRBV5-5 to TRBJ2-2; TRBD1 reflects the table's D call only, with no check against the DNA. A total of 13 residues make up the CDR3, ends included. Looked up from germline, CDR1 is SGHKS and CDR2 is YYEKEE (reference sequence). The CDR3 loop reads CASTTRATGELFL.

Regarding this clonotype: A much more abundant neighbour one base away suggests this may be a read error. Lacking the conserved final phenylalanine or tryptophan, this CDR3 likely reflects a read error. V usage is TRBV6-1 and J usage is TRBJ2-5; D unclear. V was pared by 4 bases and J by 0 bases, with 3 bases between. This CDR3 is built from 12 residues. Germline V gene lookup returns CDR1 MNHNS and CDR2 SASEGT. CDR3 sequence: CASSVNQETQYL. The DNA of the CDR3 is TGTGCCAGCAGTGTCAACCAAGAGACCCAGTACCTC.

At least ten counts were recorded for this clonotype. In DNA form, the CDR3 reads TGCAGCGCAAGACAGGGGATGAACCAAGAGACCCAGTACTTC. It is translated as CSARQGMNQETQYF. The chain recombines TRBV29-1 with TRBJ2-5; 8 bases align to TRBD1. Looked up from germline, CDR1 is SQVTM and CDR2 is ANQGSEA. CDR3 length: 14 residues. Germline trimming cut 7 bases from V and 0 bases from J; bases unmatched to any gene: 7.

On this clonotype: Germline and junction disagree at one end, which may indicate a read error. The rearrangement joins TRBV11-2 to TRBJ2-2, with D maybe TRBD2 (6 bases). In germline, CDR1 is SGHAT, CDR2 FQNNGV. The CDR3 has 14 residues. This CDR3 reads CASGLSRNTGKLFF. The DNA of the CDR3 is TGTGCTAGCGGCTTATCCCGGAACACCGGGAAGCTGTTTTTT.

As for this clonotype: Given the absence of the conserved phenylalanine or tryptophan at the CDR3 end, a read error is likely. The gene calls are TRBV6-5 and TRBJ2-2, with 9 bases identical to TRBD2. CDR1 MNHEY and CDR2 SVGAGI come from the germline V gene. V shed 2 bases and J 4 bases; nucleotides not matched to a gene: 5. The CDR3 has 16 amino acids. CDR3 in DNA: TGTGCCAGCAGTTACGGGATAGCGGGAGCCACCGGGGAGCTGTTTATT. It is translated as CASSYGIAGATGELFI.

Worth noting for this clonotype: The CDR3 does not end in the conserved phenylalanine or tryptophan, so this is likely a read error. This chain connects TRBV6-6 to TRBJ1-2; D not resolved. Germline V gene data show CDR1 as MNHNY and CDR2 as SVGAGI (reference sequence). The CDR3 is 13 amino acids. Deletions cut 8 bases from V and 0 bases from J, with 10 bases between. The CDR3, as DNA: TGTGCCAGCCTAACAGCCTCTAACTATGGCTACACCCTC. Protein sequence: CASLTASNYGYTL.

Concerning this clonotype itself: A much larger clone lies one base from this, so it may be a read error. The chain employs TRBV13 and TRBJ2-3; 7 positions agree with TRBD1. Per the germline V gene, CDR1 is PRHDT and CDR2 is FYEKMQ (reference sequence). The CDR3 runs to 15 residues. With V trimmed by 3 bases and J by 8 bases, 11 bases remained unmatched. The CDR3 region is CASSLGQRYRGTQYF. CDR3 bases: TGTGCCAGCAGCTTGGGACAGAGGTACAGGGGTACGCAGTATTTT.

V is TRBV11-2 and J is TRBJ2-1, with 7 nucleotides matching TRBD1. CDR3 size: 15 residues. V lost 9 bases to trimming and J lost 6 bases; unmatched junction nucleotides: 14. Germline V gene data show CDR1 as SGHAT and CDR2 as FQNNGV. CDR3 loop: CASNFDDRDFNEQFF. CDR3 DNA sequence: TGTGCCAGTAACTTCGATGACAGGGATTTCAATGAGCAGTTCTTC.

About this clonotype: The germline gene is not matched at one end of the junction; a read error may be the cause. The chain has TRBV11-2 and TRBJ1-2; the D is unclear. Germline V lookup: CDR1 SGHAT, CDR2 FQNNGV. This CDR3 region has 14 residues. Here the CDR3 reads CACSITDPLNGYTF. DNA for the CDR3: TGTGCCTGCAGCATCACTGATCCGTTAAATGGCTACACCTTC.

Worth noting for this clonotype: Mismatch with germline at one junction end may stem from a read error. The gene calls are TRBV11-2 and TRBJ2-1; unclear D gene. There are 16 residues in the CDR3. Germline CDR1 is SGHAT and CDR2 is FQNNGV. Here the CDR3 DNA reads TGTTCCAGCAGCTTAGCATCAGCGCAATTGGGTAGTGAGCTGTTCTTC. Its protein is CSSSLASAQLGSELFF. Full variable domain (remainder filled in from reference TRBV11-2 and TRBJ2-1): EAGVAQSPRYKIIEKRQSVAFWCNPISGHATLYWYQQILGQGPKLLIQFQNNGVVDDSQLPKDRFSAERLKGVDSTLKIQPAKLEDSAVYLCSSSLASAQLGSELFFGPGTRLTVL.

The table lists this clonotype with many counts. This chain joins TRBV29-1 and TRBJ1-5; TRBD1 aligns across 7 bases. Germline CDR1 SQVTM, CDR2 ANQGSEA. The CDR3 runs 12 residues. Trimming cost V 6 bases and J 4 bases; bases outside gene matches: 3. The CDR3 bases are TGCAGCGTGAGACAGGGAAATCAGCCCCAGCATTTT. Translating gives CSVRQGNQPQHF.